One sample yielded the 27 T cell receptor beta chains listed below, sequenced in a study of T cells in Graves' hyperthyroidism and ophthalmopathy. The source material, RNA transcripts, was used to amplify TCR beta CDR3 regions. Using the HTBI primer set, a first-round RT-PCR was run on the TCR CDR3. TCRdb analysed the multiplex PCR reads with MiXCR anew, one entry per CDR3 protein. Found here are 500,000 to 650,000 distinct CDR3 sequences, about 20% of them singletons; the top ten hold roughly 47%. Sequencing was carried out using blood. These receptor sequences come from a man aged 35 to 55 with Graves' ophthalmopathy.

The sample holds many counts of this clonotype. This chain links TRBV12-3 or TRBV12-4 with TRBJ2-7, with D perhaps TRBD1 or TRBD2 (6 bases each). V lost 5 bases and J 3 bases, leaving 17 bases between the germline ends. CDR3 length equals 15 residues. The CDR3 coding sequence is TGTGCCAGCAGTCTCGGGGGCCAGGGGTACTACGAGCAGTACTTC. Protein sequence: CASSLGGQGYYEQYF.

The J gene is TRBJ1-5, the V gene TRBV6-2 or TRBV6-3; D not certain. The CDR3 runs 13 residues. V gave up 6 bases and J gave up 5 bases, with 11 bases separating them. Germline V lookup: CDR1 MNHEY, CDR2 SVGEGT. For the CDR3, the DNA is TGTGCCAGCAGGCAACACAACGATCAGCCCCAGCATTTT. Residues: CASRQHNDQPQHF.

Many counts were recorded for this clonotype. The rearrangement joins TRBV3-1 to TRBJ1-2, with unresolved D. The CDR3 has 16 residues. Germline V gives CDR1 LGHDT, CDR2 YNNKEL (reference sequence). V lost 4 bases and J lost 4, with 19 bases in between. The CDR3 DNA follows: TGTGCCAGCAGCCCGTTCACCCCCTCAAACTTCTATGGCTACACCTTC. Translation gives CASSPFTPSNFYGYTF.

The chain combines TRBV5-1 with TRBJ2-2, with D tentatively TRBD2 (5 bases). The CDR3 sequence is 14 residues long. Germline lookup yields CDR1 SGHRS and CDR2 YFSETQ. With 1 base removed from V and 7 bases from J, the gap between germline ends came to 11 bases. The CDR3 protein is CASSLQEVGGELFF. In nucleotides, the CDR3 is TGCGCCAGCAGCTTGCAGGAGGTTGGCGGGGAGCTGTTTTTT.

The CDR3 DNA is TGTGCCAGCAGCTTACAGGTCCACGAGCAGTACTTC. Translated: CASSLQVHEQYF. The rearrangement links TRBV7-9 to TRBJ2-7; D is undetermined. The CDR3 has 12 residues. Germline CDR1 and CDR2: SEHNR and FQNEAQ (reference sequence). The germline V and J ends were trimmed by 2 bases and 5 bases, with 7 bases remaining between them.

The table lists this clonotype with many counts. The genes are TRBV30 and TRBJ2-1; D gene uncertain. Trimming left V 2 bases short and J 7 bases short, with 15 bases between. The CDR3 has 14 residues. Germline CDR1 and CDR2: GTSNPN and SVGIG (reference sequence). CDR3 sequence reads: CAWSRVSSRNEQFF. The CDR3 region has the DNA TGTGCCTGGAGTAGGGTCAGTAGTAGGAATGAGCAGTTCTTC.

This clonotype was counted at least ten times. The J gene is TRBJ2-1, the V gene TRBV6-1, with TRBD1 as a possible D gene (5 bases). Trimming left V 0 bases short and J 2 bases short, with 8 bases between. The CDR3 has 15 residues. Germline CDR1 and CDR2: MNHNS and SASEGT. CDR3 sequence reads: CASSEAAGTYNEQFF. CDR3 DNA sequence: TGTGCCAGCAGTGAAGCGGCAGGGACCTACAATGAGCAGTTCTTC.

This sequence joins TRBV7-2 and TRBJ2-7, with TRBD1 identical over 9 bases. The CDR3 extends over 17 amino acids. Per germline, CDR1 SGHTA and CDR2 FQGNSA. Trimming at V came to 1 base and at J to 4 bases, leaving 11 bases not matched to a gene. The CDR3 nucleotides read TGTGCCAGCAGCTTAGGAGCCGGGACAGGGAATTTGTACGAGCAGTACTTC. This encodes CASSLGAGTGNLYEQYF.

This clonotype was seen at least ten times. The rearrangement uses TRBV11-3 and TRBJ2-1, with D perhaps being TRBD1 or TRBD2 (5 bases each). The germline V gene has CDR1 SGHNT and CDR2 YENEEA. V was trimmed by 1 base and J by 0 bases, leaving 13 bases between them. CDR3 length: 17 amino acids. In nucleotides, the CDR3 is TGTGCCAGCAGCTTAGGGCCGGGACCCCGCTCCTACAATGAGCAGTTCTTC. Protein product: CASSLGPGPRSYNEQFF.

This clonotype came up a few times. V and J are TRBV27 and TRBJ1-1; TRBD1 matches 9 bases. The J segment lost 1 base and the V segment lost 6 bases, leaving 3 bases of the junction unmatched. The germline V gene has CDR1 MNHEY and CDR2 SMNVEV (reference sequence). CDR3 length: 14 amino acids. The CDR3 sequence: CASRGTGTNTEAFF. As DNA, the CDR3 is TGTGCCAGCAGGGGGACAGGGACGAACACTGAAGCTTTCTTT.

The genes are TRBV9 and TRBJ1-1; tentatively, D is TRBD1 (6 bases). The ends were cut back, 2 bases at V and 10 bases at J, with 18 bases in the middle. The germline CDR1 and CDR2 sequences are SGDLS and YYNGEE. The CDR3 covers 14 residues. The CDR3 DNA reads TGTGCCAGCAGCGTGGGGTTGGAGGGGGGCGCAGCTTTCTTT. Translation gives CASSVGLEGGAAFF.

Comment on this clonotype: This may stem from a read error, because a much larger clone lies one nucleotide away. The chain links TRBV7-9 to TRBJ2-7, with TRBD2 identical over 8 bases. Trimming cost V 5 bases and J 6 bases; bases outside gene matches: 15. Germline lookup yields CDR1 SEHNR and CDR2 FQNEAQ (reference sequence). The CDR3 has 16 residues. This chain's CDR3 is CASSPARGGVDVEQYF. The CDR3 DNA sequence: TGTGCCAGCAGCCCCGCACGGGGGGGAGTTGACGTCGAGCAGTACTTC.

The chain couples TRBV19 to TRBJ2-7; 10 bases match TRBD2. CDR1 and CDR2 from the germline V gene are LNHDA and SQIVND (reference sequence). Unmatched junction bases numbered 14, after V lost 4 bases and J lost 5 bases. The CDR3 spans 17 residues. CDR3 sequence: CASSTRRLAGAENEQYF. The CDR3 coding sequence is TGTGCCAGTAGTACCCGTCGCCTAGCGGGAGCAGAGAACGAGCAGTACTTC.

This clonotype appeared many times. The chain combines TRBV28 with TRBJ1-2; 7 nucleotides line up with TRBD1. The V gene end was trimmed by 6 bases and the J gene end by 3 bases; junction bases not matched to a gene: 13. Germline V gene data show CDR1 as MDHEN and CDR2 as SYDVKM. This CDR3 contains 16 residues. CDR3 loop: CASSRIDREAHYGYTF. The CDR3 DNA reads as TGTGCCAGCAGCCGAATTGACAGGGAGGCCCACTATGGCTACACCTTC.

Of note for this clonotype: A much larger clone lies a single base off, so this may be a read error. The CDR3 DNA sequence: TGTGCCGGCAGTTTAAGGGGTTCGATGACTGAAGCTTTCTTT. This translates into CAGSLRGSMTEAFF. V and J are TRBV27 and TRBJ1-1, with D possibly being TRBD1 (5 bases). CDR1 and CDR2 (germline): MNHEY, SMNVEV (reference sequence). CDR3 size: 14 residues.

This clonotype has a handful of counts. The genes are TRBV19 and TRBJ1-1; 8 bases match TRBD1. J was trimmed by 0 bases and V by 3 bases; bases with no gene match: 3. The CDR3 is 15 residues long. Germline V CDR1 and CDR2: LNHDA, SQIVND (reference sequence). CDR3 sequence (DNA): TGTGCCAGTAGTATCCCGACAGGGGTGAACACTGAAGCTTTCTTT. Its protein product is CASSIPTGVNTEAFF.

CDR3 amino acids: CASSPSLLGETQYF. The CDR3 DNA is TGCGCCAGCAGCCCATCGTTACTAGGAGAGACCCAGTACTTC. The gene calls are TRBV5-1 and TRBJ2-5; a weak D match, TRBD2 (5 bases). The germline V gene encodes CDR1 SGHRS and CDR2 YFSETQ. Trimming took 4 bases from V and 4 from J, leaving 14 bases between them. The CDR3 consists of 14 residues. The entire variable domain, with the rest obtained from reference TRBV5-1 and TRBJ2-5, is as follows: KAGVTQTPRYLIKTRGQQVTLSCSPISGHRSVSWYQQTPGQGLQFLFEYFSETQRNKGNFPGRFSGRQFSNSRSEMNVSTLELGDSALYLCASSPSLLGETQYFGPGTRLLVL.

This clonotype was observed many times. CDR3 in DNA: TGTGCCAGCAGCGAAGACTGGGGCTCTGGAAACACCATATATTTT. Its protein product is CASSEDWGSGNTIYF. This chain joins TRBV5-4 and TRBJ1-3; D gene ambiguous. The CDR3 covers 15 residues. Germline CDR1 reads SGHNT; CDR2 reads YYREEE (reference sequence). Trimming left V 4 bases short and J 0 bases short, with 11 bases between.

Only a few counts were recorded for this clonotype. The CDR3 loop is CASRRSWGDPTLNTEAFF. Written as DNA, the CDR3 is TGTGCCAGTAGACGATCGTGGGGGGACCCGACCTTGAACACTGAAGCTTTCTTT. The rearrangement uses TRBV19 and TRBJ1-1, with D possibly matching TRBD1 (5 bases). From germline, CDR1 is LNHDA and CDR2 SQIVND (reference sequence). The ends were cut back, 6 bases at V and 0 bases at J, with 23 bases in the middle. The CDR3 has 18 residues.

This clonotype was counted a few times. This rearrangement joins TRBV3-1 to TRBJ2-3; TRBD2 matches at 11 bases. The trim removed 1 base at V and 5 bases at J, leaving 5 bases unmatched. The CDR3 loop spans 16 amino acids. The germline CDR1 and CDR2 sequences are LGHDT and YNNKEL (reference sequence). The CDR3 loop reads CASSQVAGGVVDTQYF. The DNA for the CDR3 is TGTGCCAGCAGCCAAGTAGCGGGAGGGGTTGTAGATACGCAGTATTTT.

This clonotype has only a few counts. The V gene is TRBV5-1, the J gene TRBJ2-6; no reliable D call. With 4 bases removed from V and 2 bases from J, the gap between germline ends came to 16 bases. Germline V gene data show CDR1 as SGHRS and CDR2 as YFSETQ. The CDR3 length is 17 residues. CDR3 protein: CASSLGLMAAGANVLTF. The CDR3 DNA sequence: TGCGCCAGCAGCCTGGGCCTTATGGCGGCTGGGGCCAACGTCCTGACTTTC.

There are a few counts of this clonotype. The genes are TRBV12-3 or TRBV12-4 and TRBJ2-5; perhaps D is TRBD1 or TRBD2 (5 bases each). V was trimmed by 3 bases and J by 4 bases, leaving 9 bases between them. The CDR3 covers 13 residues. The CDR3 sequence is CASSFSGTETQYF. In nucleotides, the CDR3 is TGTGCCAGCAGTTTCTCCGGGACAGAGACCCAGTACTTC.

This clonotype turned up a few times. DNA for the CDR3: TGTGCCAGCAGCCTCGGGACAGGGTATTACTTC. This codes for CASSLGTGYYF. The rearrangement joins TRBV12-3 or TRBV12-4 to TRBJ2-5, with 9 positions matching TRBD1. V lost 6 bases, J lost 14 bases, and 7 bases stayed unmatched. CDR3 size: 11 residues.

This clonotype was counted many times. V usage is TRBV3-1 and J usage is TRBJ2-3; tentative D call: TRBD2 (5 bases). V was pared by 3 bases and J by 4 bases, with 11 bases between. Per the germline V gene, CDR1 is LGHDT and CDR2 is YNNKEL (reference sequence). The CDR3 totals 14 residues. The CDR3: CASSHMEEPDTQYF. The CDR3 DNA reads TGTGCCAGCAGCCACATGGAGGAACCAGATACGCAGTATTTT.

This clonotype appeared a few times. The V call is TRBV6-1, the J call TRBJ1-1; D is undetermined. Germline V CDR1 and CDR2: MNHNS, SASEGT. Trimming pared 1 base from V and 11 bases from J, leaving 11 bases between. This CDR3 contains 12 residues. The CDR3 region is CASSEDWIKAFF. The CDR3 DNA is TGTGCCAGCAGTGAAGACTGGATAAAGGCTTTCTTT.

This clonotype was observed a handful of times. The chain has TRBV27 and TRBJ1-2, with D unresolved. Deletions cut 5 bases from V and 8 bases from J, with 9 bases between. The germline V gene encodes CDR1 MNHEY and CDR2 SMNVEV (reference sequence). The CDR3 length is 11 residues. The CDR3, as DNA: TGTGCCAGCAGTGACCGATGGGGCTACACCTTC. Protein: CASSDRWGYTF.

The rearrangement links TRBV7-8 to TRBJ1-1; the D gene is possibly TRBD1 (6 bases). Trimming took off 6 bases at V and 8 bases at J, with 10 bases between the two ends. This CDR3 region has 11 residues. Per the germline V gene, CDR1 is SGHVS and CDR2 is FQNEAQ. Here the CDR3 reads CASRQGSEAFF. The CDR3 DNA sequence: TGTGCCAGCAGACAGGGTTCCGAAGCTTTCTTT.